This T cell receptor (beta chain) was recorded in a study of CD8+ T cells in alopecia areata. Study-level points and caveats: Elevated clonality characterized lesional scalp relative to normal scalp, particularly in alopecia totalis/universalis.

The CDR3 contains 16 residues. CDR1 SNHLY and CDR2 FYNNEI come from the germline V gene. Trimming cost V 8 bases and J 9 bases, with 26 bases left between them. cDNA reverse transcribed from extracted RNA served as the sequencing template. Only in-frame clones appear in the TCRdb table, and some are missing; sequencing was by immunoSEQ multiplex PCR. The sample carries fewer than 20,000 clones, more than 45% recorded once. A few counts support this clone. Its antigen is not known. Peripheral blood, together with lesional scalp punch biopsies, was collected from alopecia areata patients. This receptor was taken from a human donor with alopecia areata. The chain is built from TRBV2 and TRBJ2-1; TRBD2 might be the D (6 bases). Sequenced input: skin. The CDR3 DNA reads TGTGCCAGCGGGGATCTAATCGGAATGGCGGGGATTGAGCAGTTCTTC. Amino acid sequence: CASGDLIGMAGIEQFF.